This TCR beta chain emerged from a study of T cells in Graves' hyperthyroidism and ophthalmopathy. With V trimmed by 2 bases and J by 3 bases, 2 bases remained unmatched. This CDR3 is 14 amino acids long. Looked up from germline, CDR1 is KGHDR and CDR2 is SFDVKD. The TCR beta CDR3 regions underwent amplification using RNA transcripts as the source. Carried out on the TCR CDR3, a first-round RT-PCR used the HTBI primer set. MiXCR, run by TCRdb on the multiplex PCR reads, gives a single entry per CDR3 protein. The sample yields some 440,000 distinct CDR3 sequences, approximately 14% seen once. Sample: blood. The chain employs TRBV24-1 and TRBJ2-5; 7 bases are shared with TRBD1. The clonotype was recovered from a woman under 30 with Graves' hyperthyroidism. CDR3 residues: CATSDSGQKETQYF. The CDR3 coding sequence is TGTGCCACCAGTGATTCGGGACAGAAAGAGACCCAGTACTTC.